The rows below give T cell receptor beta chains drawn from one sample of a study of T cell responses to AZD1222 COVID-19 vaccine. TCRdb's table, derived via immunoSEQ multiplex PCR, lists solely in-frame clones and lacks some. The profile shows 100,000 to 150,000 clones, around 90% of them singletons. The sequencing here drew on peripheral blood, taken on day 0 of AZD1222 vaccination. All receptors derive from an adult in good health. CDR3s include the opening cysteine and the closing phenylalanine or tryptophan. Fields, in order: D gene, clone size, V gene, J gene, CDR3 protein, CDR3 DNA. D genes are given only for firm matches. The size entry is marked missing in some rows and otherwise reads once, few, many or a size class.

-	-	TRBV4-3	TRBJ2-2	CASSQDPASGELFF	TGCGCCAGCAGCCAAGATCCTGCTAGCGGGGAGCTGTTTTTT
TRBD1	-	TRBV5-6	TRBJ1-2	CASSLDRAGGYTF	TGTGCCAGCAGCCTCGACAGGGCGGGGGGCTACACCTTC
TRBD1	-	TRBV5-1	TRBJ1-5	CASSFGQGDQPQHF	TGCGCCAGCAGCTTTGGACAGGGGGATCAGCCCCAGCATTTT
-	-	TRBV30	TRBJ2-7	CAWALGREREQYF	TGTGCCTGGGCCCTAGGTCGAGAACGCGAGCAGTACTTC
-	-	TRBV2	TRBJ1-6	CASIPHGGGLTPLHF	TGTGCCAGCATCCCACATGGGGGGGGCTTAACACCCCTCCACTTT
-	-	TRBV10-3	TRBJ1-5	CAISEKIFEPQHF	TGTGCCATCAGTGAGAAGATTTTCGAGCCCCAGCATTTT
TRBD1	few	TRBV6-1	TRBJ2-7	CASSSGTGGQEQYF	TGTGCCAGCAGCTCCGGGACAGGGGGCCAAGAGCAGTACTTC
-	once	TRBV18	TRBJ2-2	CASSPDPLNTGELFF	TGTGCCAGCTCACCAGATCCCCTTAACACCGGGGAGCTGTTTTTT
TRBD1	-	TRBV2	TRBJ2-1	CASRGTGAFYNEQFF	TGTGCCAGCAGAGGGACAGGAGCCTTCTACAATGAGCAGTTCTTC
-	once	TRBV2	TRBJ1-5	CASSAASLNQPQHF	TGTGCCAGCAGTGCCGCCAGCCTTAATCAGCCCCAGCATTTT
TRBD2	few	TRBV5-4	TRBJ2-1	CASSLGVSGGMNNEQFF	TGTGCCAGCAGCTTGGGGGTTAGCGGGGGCATGAACAATGAGCAGTTCTTC
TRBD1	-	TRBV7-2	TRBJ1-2	CASSFQGVGYTF	TGTGCCAGCAGCTTCCAGGGGGTTGGCTACACCTTC
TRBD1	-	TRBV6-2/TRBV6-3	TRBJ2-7	CASSKSTGTGPYEQYF	TGTGCCAGCAGTAAGTCGACCGGGACAGGCCCCTACGAGCAGTACTTC
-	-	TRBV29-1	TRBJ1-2	CSVEGGRVGYGYTF	TGCAGCGTTGAAGGGGGCAGGGTTGGCTATGGCTACACCTTC
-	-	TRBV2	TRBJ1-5	CASSLDGLNNQPQHF	TGTGCCAGCAGTCTTGACGGGTTAAACAATCAGCCCCAGCATTTT
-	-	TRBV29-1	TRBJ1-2	CSVRPGLQDYGYTF	TGCAGCGTCAGGCCGGGGCTCCAAGACTATGGCTACACCTTC
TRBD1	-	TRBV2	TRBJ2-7	CASSEIGGKYEQYF	TGTGCCAGCAGTGAGATAGGGGGCAAATACGAGCAGTACTTC
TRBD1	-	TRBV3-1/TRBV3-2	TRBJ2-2	CASRGTGTGTTGELFF	TGTGCCAGCAGAGGTACCGGGACAGGAACTACCGGGGAGCTGTTTTTT
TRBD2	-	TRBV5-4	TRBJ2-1	CASSLPAGGHNEQFF	TGTGCCAGCAGCTTGCCCGCGGGAGGCCACAATGAGCAGTTCTTC
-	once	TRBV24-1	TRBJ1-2	CATEDPTNYGYTF	TGTGCCACCGAGGACCCAACAAACTATGGCTACACCTTC
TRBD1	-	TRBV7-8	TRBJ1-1	CASSLVTGETEAFF	TGTGCCAGCAGCCTAGTTACAGGGGAAACTGAAGCTTTCTTT
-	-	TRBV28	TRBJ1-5	CASSLSGFYQPQHF	TGTGCCAGCAGTTTATCAGGGTTTTATCAGCCCCAGCATTTT
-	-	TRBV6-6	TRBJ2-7	CASSYNSAYEQYF	TGTGCCAGCAGTTATAACTCCGCCTACGAGCAGTACTTC
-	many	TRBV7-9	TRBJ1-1	CASSLGGQEAFF	TGTGCCAGCAGCTTAGGCGGGCAGGAAGCTTTCTTT
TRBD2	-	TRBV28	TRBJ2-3	CASSLSGGAADTQYF	TGTGCCAGCAGTTTGTCCGGGGGGGCCGCGGATACGCAGTATTTT
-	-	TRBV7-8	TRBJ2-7	CASSLNGVDSYEQYF	TGTGCCAGCAGCTTAAACGGTGTTGACTCCTACGAGCAGTACTTC
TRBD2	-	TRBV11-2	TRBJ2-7	CASSWTSGGAEQYF	TGTGCCAGCAGCTGGACTAGCGGGGGGGCCGAGCAGTACTTC
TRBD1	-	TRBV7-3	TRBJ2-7	CASSLAGQGREQYF	TGTGCCAGCAGCTTAGCGGGACAGGGTCGCGAGCAGTACTTC
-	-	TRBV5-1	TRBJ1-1	CASSLVSNTEAFF	TGCGCCAGCAGCTTGGTGTCGAACACTGAAGCTTTCTTT
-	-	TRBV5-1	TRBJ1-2	CASSLEWDSRTALTMGYTF	TGCGCCAGCAGCTTGGAGTGGGATTCGAGGACAGCCTTAACTATGGGCTACACCTTC
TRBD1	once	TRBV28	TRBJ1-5	CAGAGTGSIQPQHF	TGTGCCGGAGCCGGGACAGGGTCTATTCAGCCCCAGCATTTT
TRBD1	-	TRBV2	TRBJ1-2	CARTINLQGKANYGYTF	TGTGCCAGAACCATAAACTTACAGGGGAAAGCTAACTATGGCTACACCTTC
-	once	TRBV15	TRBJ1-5	CATSRDNQPQHF	TGTGCCACCAGCAGAGATAACCAGCCCCAGCATTTT
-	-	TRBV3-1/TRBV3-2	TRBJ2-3	CASSQDQGHTDTQYF	TGTGCCAGCAGCCAAGATCAGGGACACACAGATACGCAGTATTTT
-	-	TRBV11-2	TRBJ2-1	CASSLDLRAPPPPNEQFF	TGTGCCAGCAGCTTAGATCTCCGGGCCCCACCCCCCCCCAATGAGCAGTTCTTC
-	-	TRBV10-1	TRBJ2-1	CASSESGTGHNEQFF	TGCGCCAGCAGTGAGTCCGGGACTGGACACAATGAGCAGTTCTTC
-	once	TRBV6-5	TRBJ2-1	CASRRRRGSNNEQFF	TGTGCCAGCAGGCGGCGGCGGGGTAGTAACAATGAGCAGTTCTTC
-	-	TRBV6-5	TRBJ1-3	CASSFTSSGNTIYF	TGTGCCAGCAGTTTTACATCCTCTGGAAACACCATATATTTT
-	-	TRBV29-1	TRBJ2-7	CSVGNGYEQYF	TGCAGCGTTGGAAACGGCTACGAGCAGTACTTC
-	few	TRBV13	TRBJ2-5	CASKIWGEETQYF	TGTGCCAGCAAAATTTGGGGGGAAGAGACCCAGTACTTC
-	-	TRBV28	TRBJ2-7	CASSLTGSSFGYEQYF	TGTGCCAGCAGTTTAACCGGGAGTTCTTTTGGGTACGAGCAGTACTTC
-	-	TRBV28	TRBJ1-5	CASSFYRAQPQHF	TGTGCCAGCAGTTTTTACCGGGCCCAGCCCCAGCATTTT
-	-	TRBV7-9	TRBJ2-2	CASSLAGQAGELFF	TGTGCCAGCAGCTTAGCGGGGCAGGCCGGGGAGCTGTTTTTT
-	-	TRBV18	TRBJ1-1	CASSPGHSNTEAFF	TGTGCCAGCTCACCAGGACACTCGAACACTGAAGCTTTCTTT
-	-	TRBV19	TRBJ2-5	CASSIRDRFVETQYF	TGTGCCAGTAGTATCCGGGACCGTTTCGTGGAGACCCAGTACTTC
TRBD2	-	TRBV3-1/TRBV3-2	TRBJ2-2	CASSLPGGGKVGELFF	TGTGCCAGCAGCCTTCCTGGCGGGGGGAAGGTGGGGGAGCTGTTTTTT
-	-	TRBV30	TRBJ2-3	CAWSLRDTQYF	TGTGCCTGGAGTTTGAGGGATACGCAGTATTTT
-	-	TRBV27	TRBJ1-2	CASSLWGPYGYTF	TGTGCCAGCAGTTTATGGGGACCCTATGGCTACACCTTC
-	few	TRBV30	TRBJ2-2	CAWRYGESGELFF	TGTGCCTGGAGGTACGGGGAATCCGGGGAGCTGTTTTTT
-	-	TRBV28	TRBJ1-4	CASYSLDSTNEKLFF	TGTGCCAGCTACAGCTTAGATTCAACTAATGAAAAACTGTTTTTT
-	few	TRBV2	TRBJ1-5	CASSVNGYSNQPQHF	TGTGCCAGCAGTGTTAATGGTTATAGCAATCAGCCCCAGCATTTT
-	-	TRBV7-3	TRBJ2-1	CASSLSGRDEQFF	TGTGCCAGCAGCTTAAGTGGCAGGGATGAGCAGTTCTTC
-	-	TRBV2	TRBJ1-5	CASSEWTSSNQPQHF	TGTGCCAGCAGTGAATGGACATCTAGCAATCAGCCCCAGCATTTT
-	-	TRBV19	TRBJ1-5	CASSYYTNQPQHF	TGTGCCAGTAGTTATTACACCAATCAGCCCCAGCATTTT
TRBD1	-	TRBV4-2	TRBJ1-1	CASSHKRDSRNTEAFF	TGTGCCAGCAGCCACAAGAGGGACAGTAGGAACACTGAAGCTTTCTTT